Listed below are T cell receptor beta chains from one sample, sequenced in a study of immune evolution from preneoplasia to lung adenocarcinoma. Only in-frame clones appear in the TCRdb table, and some are missing; sequencing was by immunoSEQ multiplex PCR. The data contain 8,500 to 14,000 clones, 86% of them singletons. Sequencing was performed on FFPE invasive lung adenocarcinoma tissue. The receptor set was obtained from a person aged 70 to 85 with invasive lung adenocarcinoma. Both conserved end residues are part of each CDR3. Each record gives: CDR3 protein, CDR3 DNA, D gene, V gene, CDR3 length, J gene, clone size. A D gene is named only where the DNA matches it firmly. Clone size is shown for a subset of rows, as once, few, many or a class of expanded clone.

CASSQLRGGELFF | TGTGCCAGCAGCCAGCTTCGGGGCGGGGAGCTGTTTTTT | NA | TRBV11-3 | 13 | TRBJ2-2 | NA
CSVVWGFLGEQYF | TGCAGCGTTGTGTGGGGTTTCCTAGGCGAGCAGTACTTC | NA | TRBV29-1 | 13 | TRBJ2-7 | NA
CAWSWRRGTEAFF | TGTGCCTGGAGTTGGCGAAGGGGGACTGAAGCTTTCTTT | NA | TRBV30 | 13 | TRBJ1-1 | NA
CASSPEGNSNQPQHF | TGTGCCAGCTCACCAGAAGGGAATAGCAATCAGCCCCAGCATTTT | NA | TRBV18 | 15 | TRBJ1-5 | NA
CASSLTRDTLTTDTQYF | TGCGCCAGCAGCTTGACCAGGGACACCCTGACCACAGATACGCAGTATTTT | NA | TRBV5-1 | 17 | TRBJ2-3 | NA
CASSYSGREGWKTQYF | TGTGCCAGCAGTTACTCGGGGCGGGAGGGCTGGAAGACCCAGTACTTC | TRBD2 | TRBV6-6 | 16 | TRBJ2-5 | NA
CASSPSGGALFTDTQYF | TGTGCCAGCAGTCCTAGCGGGGGGGCCTTGTTCACAGATACGCAGTATTTT | TRBD2 | TRBV2 | 17 | TRBJ2-3 | NA
CAIETQYF | TGTGCCATAGAGACCCAGTACTTC | NA | TRBV6-5 | 8 | TRBJ2-5 | NA
CSAERGEKLFF | TGCAGTGCAGAAAGGGGCGAAAAACTGTTTTTT | NA | TRBV20-1 | 11 | TRBJ1-4 | NA
CASSQGTSFISYNEQFF | TGTGCCAGCAGTCAAGGGACTAGCTTCATCTCCTACAATGAGCAGTTCTTC | TRBD2 | TRBV6-1 | 17 | TRBJ2-1 | NA
CASSSRPTDTQYF | TGTGCCAGCAGCTCCCGCCCCACAGATACGCAGTATTTT | NA | TRBV11-1 | 13 | TRBJ2-3 | NA
CASSPGAGANVLTF | TGTGCCAGCAGCCCAGGTGCTGGGGCCAACGTCCTGACTTTC | NA | TRBV7-3 | 14 | TRBJ2-6 | NA
CASTRGGDSNYGYTF | TGTGCCAGCACTCGAGGAGGGGATTCTAACTATGGCTACACCTTC | NA | TRBV6-5 | 15 | TRBJ1-2 | NA
CASALEGGYGYTF | TGTGCTAGTGCCTTGGAGGGCGGCTATGGCTACACCTTC | NA | TRBV12-5 | 13 | TRBJ1-2 | NA
CASSMFGGELFF | TGTGCCAGTAGTATGTTCGGCGGGGAGCTGTTTTTT | NA | TRBV19 | 12 | TRBJ2-2 | once
CASSFASIQETQYF | TGTGCCAGCAGCTTCGCTAGCATCCAAGAGACCCAGTACTTC | NA | TRBV7-9 | 14 | TRBJ2-5 | NA
CATSRDNGGETQYF | TGTGCCACCAGCAGAGATAACGGGGGAGAGACCCAGTACTTC | NA | TRBV15 | 14 | TRBJ2-5 | NA
CASSQSSYNEQFF | TGTGCCAGCAGTCAAAGCTCCTACAATGAGCAGTTCTTC | NA | TRBV2 | 13 | TRBJ2-1 | once
CASSLGGYEAFF | TGTGCCAGCAGCTTAGGCGGCTATGAAGCTTTCTTT | NA | TRBV11-1 | 12 | TRBJ1-1 | once
CASRKLESNEQFF | TGTGCCAGCAGGAAACTAGAGTCGAATGAGCAGTTCTTC | NA | TRBV6-6 | 13 | TRBJ2-1 | once
CASSLMGLAASDTQYF | TGTGCCAGCAGCTTAATGGGTCTAGCGGCTTCAGATACGCAGTATTTT | TRBD2 | TRBV11-1 | 16 | TRBJ2-3 | NA
CASSPPSRKETQYF | TGTGCCAGCTCACCACCGAGTAGGAAAGAGACCCAGTACTTC | NA | TRBV18 | 14 | TRBJ2-5 | NA
CASSQDRGRTEAFF | TGCGCCAGCAGCCAGGACAGGGGGAGGACTGAAGCTTTCTTT | TRBD1 | TRBV4-1 | 14 | TRBJ1-1 | NA
CASSLRGSANYGYTF | TGTGCCAGTAGCCTTAGAGGATCAGCTAACTATGGCTACACCTTC | NA | TRBV19 | 15 | TRBJ1-2 | NA
CASSVQGGIWGEQFF | TGTGCCAGCTCAGTACAGGGAGGCATCTGGGGTGAGCAGTTCTTC | NA | TRBV6-4 | 15 | TRBJ2-1 | NA
CSPSVSGSNEQFF | TGCAGCCCCTCTGTCAGCGGGAGCAATGAGCAGTTCTTC | TRBD2 | TRBV29-1 | 13 | TRBJ2-1 | NA